Shown below are 17 T cell receptor beta chains from a single sample sequenced in a study of PD-1 blockade in classical Hodgkin lymphoma (dated by TCRdb to about 2020). Explained via the paper, the time point label denotes: newly diagnosed, previously untreated cHL patient sample. To prepare the library, the immunoSEQ multiplex PCR assay was applied. The clones in this table, taken by TCRdb from immuneACCESS, are in-frame only. Not every clone is retained; where verified, under half of the shortfall comes from an unresolved V gene, and the cause of the rest is unknown. Present in this sample are 30,000 to 35,000 clones, approximately 94% of which were seen just once. The top ten clonotypes cover about 2.3% of the sample. The specimen was peripheral blood mononuclear cells (PBMCs). The origin of the receptors is a human donor with classical Hodgkin lymphoma.

The table lists this clone with a count of one. Here the CDR3 reads CASSLEYPGQEEGGYTF. As DNA, the CDR3 is TGTGCCAGCAGCTTGGAATATCCGGGACAGGAAGAGGGTGGCTACACCTTC. The chain uses TRBV5-4 and TRBJ1-2; the match to TRBD1 covers 8 bases. This CDR3 is 17 amino acids long. Germline V gives CDR1 SGHNT, CDR2 YYREEE (reference sequence). Trimming at V came to 0 bases and at J to 7 bases, leaving 14 bases not matched to a gene.

The rearrangement links TRBV11-3 to TRBJ1-1; a possible D gene is TRBD1 (5 bases). The CDR3 has 13 residues. V shed 3 bases and J shed 2 bases, with 7 bases lying between them. Germline V gene data show CDR1 as SGHNT and CDR2 as YENEEA. The CDR3 region has the DNA TGTGCCAGCAGCTTGACAGTTAACACTGAAGCTTTCTTT. It encodes CASSLTVNTEAFF.

The V gene is TRBV11-2, the J gene TRBJ2-7, with a weak D call TRBD1 (7 bases). The ends were cut back, 4 bases at V and 4 bases at J, with 17 bases in the middle. This CDR3 spans 15 amino acids. Germline V gene sequence: CDR1 SGHAT, CDR2 FQNNGV. CDR3 nucleotide sequence: TGTGCCAGCAGCTCCCCCGTGGAGGGGGCATACGAGCAGTACTTC. It translates to CASSSPVEGAYEQYF.

The chain employs TRBV4-1 and TRBJ2-7; D is perhaps TRBD2 (5 bases). Germline-derived CDR1 and CDR2 are MGHRA and YSYEKL. The CDR3 is 15 residues long. Trimming removed 1 base from V and 3 bases from J, with 13 bases in between. CDR3 sequence (DNA): TGCGCCAGCAGCCAAGTCTTCGGGAATAACTACGAGCAGTACTTC. It codes for CASSQVFGNNYEQYF.

The chain links TRBV7-6 to TRBJ2-2; D ambiguous. Trimming removed 5 bases from V and 7 bases from J, with 23 bases in between. Per the germline V gene, CDR1 is SGHVS and CDR2 is FNYEAQ. The CDR3 runs 17 residues. The CDR3 DNA follows: TGTGCCAGCAGCCCATGGACGGCACCCTTGGATAGCGGGGAGCTGTTTTTT. This encodes CASSPWTAPLDSGELFF.

The chain combines TRBV10-3 with TRBJ2-1, with TRBD2 as a possible D gene (5 bases). The V end was cut by 6 bases, the J end by 11 bases, with 17 bases between. CDR1 ENHRY and CDR2 SYGVKD come from the germline V gene. CDR3 length: 13 amino acids. The CDR3 coding sequence is TGTGCCATCAGGGAGGAACCGGTTGCGAAGCAGTTCTTC. As protein: CAIREEPVAKQFF.

The gene calls are TRBV6-4 and TRBJ1-5, with TRBD1 matching 8 bases. CDR1 is MRHNA and CDR2 is SNTAGT in the germline V gene. Unmatched junction bases numbered 5, after V lost 3 bases and J lost 7 bases. CDR3 length equals 14 residues. This chain's CDR3 is CASSEDRASQPQHF. CDR3 coding DNA: TGTGCCAGCAGTGAGGACAGGGCGAGCCAGCCCCAGCATTTT.

This clone was found once. The CDR3 DNA follows: TGTGCAAGTCGCCTAGAGGAAAGACAGGGGAGGCCTGGAAACACCATATATTTT. Residues: CASRLEERQGRPGNTIYF. J is TRBJ1-3 and V is TRBV12-2; TRBD1, the D gene given by the table, was not confirmed from the DNA. TRBV12-2 is reported as a pseudogene. This CDR3 contains 18 residues.

This chain connects TRBV19 to TRBJ1-2; D remains ambiguous. The V gene lost 0 bases and the J gene lost 5 bases, with 7 bases spanning the gap. Per germline, CDR1 LNHDA and CDR2 SQIVND (reference sequence). The CDR3 consists of 13 residues. The CDR3 loop is CASSIDRGYGYTF. The DNA for the CDR3 is TGTGCCAGTAGTATAGATCGGGGTTATGGCTACACCTTC.

The J gene is TRBJ2-5, the V gene TRBV6-1; D is possibly TRBD1 (6 bases). V dropped 0 bases and J dropped 2 bases, with 10 bases sitting between them. CDR1 MNHNS and CDR2 SASEGT come from the germline V gene. CDR3 length: 15 amino acids. The CDR3: CASSEALGTQETQYF. Written as DNA, the CDR3 is TGTGCCAGCAGTGAAGCGCTTGGGACACAAGAGACCCAGTACTTC.

The V call is TRBV29-1, the J call TRBJ1-1; D unresolved. The CDR3 extends over 13 amino acids. V was cut by 3 bases and J by 2 bases, with 10 bases left in between. CDR1 and CDR2 (germline): SQVTM, ANQGSEA. Written as DNA, the CDR3 is TGCAGCGTTGAGGCGCAAACTAACACTGAAGCTTTCTTT. Amino acid sequence: CSVEAQTNTEAFF.

The chain employs TRBV7-9 and TRBJ2-1; 13 nucleotides line up with TRBD2. Per the germline V gene, CDR1 is SEHNR and CDR2 is FQNEAQ (reference sequence). The CDR3 covers 16 residues. With 5 bases clipped from V and 4 bases from J, the junction kept 5 bases outside the gene matches. DNA for the CDR3: TGTGCCAGCAGCCCGGGACTAGCGGGGCTTTACAATGAGCAGTTCTTC. Amino acid sequence: CASSPGLAGLYNEQFF.

The chain has TRBV11-2 and TRBJ1-6; a possible D gene is TRBD1 (5 bases). The CDR3 runs to 15 residues. Trimming took off 5 bases at V and 10 bases at J, with 18 bases between the two ends. The germline V gene has CDR1 SGHAT and CDR2 FQNNGV. CDR3: CASSTGWPRNSPLHF. In DNA form, the CDR3 reads TGTGCCAGCAGCACAGGATGGCCAAGGAACTCACCCCTCCACTTT.

V is TRBV11-3 and J is TRBJ1-1, with D uncertain. The CDR3 runs 14 residues. Germline lookup yields CDR1 SGHNT and CDR2 YENEEA. With 2 bases removed from V and 1 base from J, the gap between germline ends came to 8 bases. This CDR3 reads CASSLYPENTEAFF. Here the CDR3 DNA reads TGTGCCAGCAGCTTATATCCAGAGAACACTGAAGCTTTCTTT.

The genes are TRBV2 and TRBJ2-5; 8 bases map to TRBD1. Trimming cost V 8 bases and J 5 bases; bases outside gene matches: 4. This CDR3 has 12 amino acids. Germline V gene sequence: CDR1 SNHLY, CDR2 FYNNEI. The CDR3 protein is CASQGAGETQYF. The CDR3 DNA reads as TGTGCCAGCCAGGGGGCGGGGGAGACCCAGTACTTC.

The chain uses TRBV2 and TRBJ1-3; no firm D call. Germline V gives CDR1 SNHLY, CDR2 FYNNEI. The CDR3 is 15 amino acids. Deletions cut 8 bases from V and 0 bases from J, with 14 bases between. The CDR3 DNA sequence: TGTGCCAGCCGTACGATCAAGAGCTCTGGAAACACCATATATTTT. This sequence encodes CASRTIKSSGNTIYF.

V and J are TRBV11-3 and TRBJ1-1; 10 bases are shared with TRBD1. The germline V gene has CDR1 SGHNT and CDR2 YENEEA. The CDR3 length is 15 residues. V was clipped by 1 base and J by 5 bases; unmatched bases: 4. The CDR3 protein is CASSLGQGAGTEAFF. For the CDR3, the DNA is TGTGCCAGCAGCTTAGGACAGGGGGCAGGGACTGAAGCTTTCTTT.